Below, 26 T cell receptor beta chains from the same sample are listed, as sequenced in a study of T cells after yellow fever vaccination. TCRdb recomputed calls from the 5' RACE reads with MiXCR, one row per CDR3 protein. The data contain 200,000 to 250,000 distinct CDR3 sequences, 6.9% of them singletons. The sequenced sample was CD4+ T cells sorted from PBMCs, obtained 15 days after the yellow fever booster vaccination. The source of these receptors is a man aged 30 to 45 who received the YFV17D yellow fever vaccine.

The table lists this clonotype with a few counts. V is TRBV7-6 and J is TRBJ2-7, with 9 bases that match TRBD1. Germline V gene sequence: CDR1 SGHVS, CDR2 FNYEAQ. The CDR3 has 16 residues. The J segment lost 1 base and the V segment lost 3 bases, leaving 7 bases of the junction unmatched. The CDR3 sequence is CASSLGQGSQSYEQYF. The CDR3 DNA is TGTGCCAGCAGCTTGGGACAGGGCTCCCAGTCCTACGAGCAGTACTTC.

This clonotype was recorded at least ten times. The chain uses TRBV12-3 or TRBV12-4 and TRBJ2-1, with TRBD2 matching over 7 bases. The V and J ends lost 6 bases and 0 bases, in that order; junction bases with no gene match: 5. This CDR3 region has 15 residues. The CDR3 loop is CASSHTSASYNEQFF. As DNA, the CDR3 is TGTGCCAGCAGCCATACTAGCGCCTCCTACAATGAGCAGTTCTTC.

V usage is TRBV28 and J usage is TRBJ2-7, with 11 bases lining up with TRBD2. This CDR3 is built from 19 residues. The ends lost 1 base at V and 4 bases at J; junction bases unmatched: 15. CDR1 is MDHEN, CDR2 SYDVKM, per germline. CDR3 sequence reads: CASSLSGLAGGTVSYEQYF. CDR3 nucleotide sequence: TGTGCCAGCAGTTTATCCGGGCTAGCGGGAGGAACCGTCTCGTACGAGCAGTACTTC.

This clonotype came up many times. The V and J genes are TRBV7-2 and TRBJ2-3, with D uncertain. V was shortened by 10 bases and J by 2 bases, with 22 bases between the two germline ends. The CDR3 spans 16 residues. Germline assignment: CDR1 SGHTA and CDR2 FQGNSA. The DNA of the CDR3 is TGTGCCACCACTTTGACGATTCCGGCCTTCACAGATACGCAGTATTTT. This encodes CATTLTIPAFTDTQYF.

This clonotype has a handful of counts. This chain joins TRBV12-3 or TRBV12-4 and TRBJ1-6, with unresolved D. The V gene lost 1 base and the J gene lost 3 bases, with 7 bases spanning the gap. CDR3 length equals 15 residues. CDR3: CASSLGGFYNSPLHF. The DNA for the CDR3 is TGTGCCAGCAGTTTAGGGGGTTTCTATAATTCACCCCTCCACTTT.

The gene calls are TRBV5-1 and TRBJ2-2; the D is unclear. Germline CDR1 and CDR2: SGHRS and YFSETQ. This CDR3 comprises 13 residues. Trimming removed 0 bases at V and 7 bases at J, with 7 bases between. DNA for the CDR3: TGCGCCAGCAGCTTGGAGCTGGGCGGGGAGCTGTTTTTT. Encoded protein: CASSLELGGELFF. Combining the CDR3 with reference TRBV5-1 and TRBJ2-2 gives the whole variable domain KAGVTQTPRYLIKTRGQQVTLSCSPISGHRSVSWYQQTPGQGLQFLFEYFSETQRNKGNFPGRFSGRQFSNSRSEMNVSTLELGDSALYLCASSLELGGELFFGEGSRLTVL.

This clonotype has more than one count but fewer than ten. This chain uses TRBV19 with TRBJ2-1, with D tentatively TRBD1 or TRBD2 (5 bases each). This CDR3 is built from 16 residues. Germline V gene data show CDR1 as LNHDA and CDR2 as SQIVND (reference sequence). The V end lost 5 bases, the J end lost 7 bases, and 21 bases lay between the germline ends. In DNA, the CDR3 is TGTGCCAGTAGTTCCCCAGGGAGCGGACCCATAAATGAGCAGTTCTTC. Protein: CASSSPGSGPINEQFF. The full variable domain, its missing parts supplied by reference TRBV19 and TRBJ2-1, is DGGITQSPKYLFRKEGQNVTLSCEQNLNHDAMYWYRQDPGQGLRLIYYSQIVNDFQKGDIAEGYSVSREKKESFPLTVTSAQKNPTAFYLCASSSPGSGPINEQFFGPGTRLTVL.

About this clonotype itself: It may be a read error: a sequence one base away is much more abundant. This chain uses TRBV2 with TRBJ2-1; the D is unclear. V was pared by 6 bases and J by 5 bases, with 14 bases between. The CDR3 extends over 14 amino acids. Germline values: CDR1 SNHLY, CDR2 FYNNEI. Here the CDR3 reads CASRPSASHNEQFF. CDR3 DNA: TGTGCCAGCAGGCCCTCGGCCAGCCACAATGAGCAGTTCTTC.

V usage is TRBV28 and J usage is TRBJ2-7; 9 nucleotides align to TRBD2. Per germline, CDR1 MDHEN and CDR2 SYDVKM. The CDR3 sequence is 19 residues long. V shed 5 bases, J shed 1 base, and the junction held 18 bases outside the gene matches. The CDR3 sequence is CASSPSLAGESGKSYEQYF. DNA for the CDR3: TGTGCCAGCAGTCCGTCATTAGCGGGAGAGTCGGGTAAATCCTACGAGCAGTACTTC.

This clonotype was seen a handful of times. The rearrangement joins TRBV6-1 to TRBJ2-3, with D perhaps TRBD2 (6 bases). CDR1 and CDR2 (germline): MNHNS, SASEGT. CDR3 length: 15 amino acids. V lost 2 bases, J lost 0 bases, and 9 bases lay in between. CDR3 DNA: TGTGCCAGCAGTGAACTAGCGTCTAGCACAGATACGCAGTATTTT. It translates to CASSELASSTDTQYF.

About this clonotype itself: A clone one base away is much larger, so this may be a read error. The V call is TRBV7-2, the J call TRBJ2-7; D may match TRBD1 or TRBD2 (5 bases each). The germline gives CDR1 SGHTA, CDR2 FQGNSA. This CDR3 contains 14 residues. The CDR3 reads CASSRDQKNYERYF. CDR3 sequence (DNA): TGTGCCAGCAGCCGGGACCAAAAAAACTACGAGCGGTACTTC.

This chain links TRBV5-1 with TRBJ2-1; no clear D gene. Deletions cut 0 bases from V and 5 bases from J, with 6 bases between. Germline lookup yields CDR1 SGHRS and CDR2 YFSETQ. CDR3 length: 13 amino acids. The CDR3 DNA follows: TGCGCCAGCAGCTTGGGGACGCACAATGAGCAGTTCTTC. It yields the protein CASSLGTHNEQFF.

Regarding this clonotype: A junction boundary mismatches the germline segment, possibly from a read error. The V call is TRBV7-7, the J call TRBJ2-1; a weak D match, TRBD1 (5 bases). CDR1 is SSHAT and CDR2 is FNYEAQ in the germline V gene (reference sequence). There are 14 residues in the CDR3. CDR3 nucleotide sequence: TGTGCTAGCAGCCAAACCCAGGGCATTAATGAGCAGTTCTTC. This sequence encodes CASSQTQGINEQFF.

About this clonotype itself: Possible read error: a much larger clone is one base away. The chain joins TRBV29-1 to TRBJ2-5; no firm D call. Trimming removed 6 bases from V and 5 bases from J, with 10 bases in between. The CDR3 extends over 11 amino acids. Germline V gene sequence: CDR1 SQVTM, CDR2 ANQGSEA. The CDR3 sequence is CSVQLNETQYF. The CDR3 bases are TGCAGCGTCCAACTGAATGAGACCCAGTACTTC.

The sample holds a few counts of this clonotype. The chain carries TRBV6-2 or TRBV6-3 and TRBJ2-7; D gene unclear. Germline CDR1 MNHEY, CDR2 SVGEGT. V was shortened by 5 bases and J by 7 bases, with 12 bases between the two germline ends. The CDR3 is 12 amino acids. The CDR3 DNA is TGTGCCAGCAGTATGGGGATTCGGGAGCAGTACTTC. It codes for CASSMGIREQYF.

This clonotype showed up just a few times. The chain combines TRBV3-1 with TRBJ2-1, with D possibly TRBD1 on 5 matching bases. The CDR3 is 12 residues long. Trimming left V 4 bases short and J 10 bases short, with 11 bases between. CDR1 is LGHDT and CDR2 is YNNKEL in the germline V gene (reference sequence). The CDR3 nucleotides are TGTGCCAGCAGCCTAGGGGATTTAGAGCAGTTCTTC. This sequence encodes CASSLGDLEQFF.

The sample holds a few counts of this clonotype. The rearrangement joins TRBV27 to TRBJ2-7, with 14 bases fitting TRBD2. With V trimmed by 1 base and J by 2 bases, 10 bases remained unmatched. CDR1 is MNHEY, CDR2 SMNVEV, per germline (reference sequence). This CDR3 comprises 19 residues. CDR3: CASSLFGTSGSGNTYEQYF. The CDR3 coding sequence is TGTGCCAGCAGTTTATTCGGGACTAGCGGGAGTGGGAACACCTACGAGCAGTACTTC.

Here the CDR3 DNA reads TGCAGTGCAAATGGGAGGGGGTCTCCTGGGGGCACAGATACGCAGTATTTT. Encoded protein: CSANGRGSPGGTDTQYF. The chain uses TRBV20-1 and TRBJ2-3; the D gene is possibly TRBD2 (7 bases). The ends were cut back, 6 bases at V and 1 base at J, with 23 bases in the middle. Germline values: CDR1 DFQATT, CDR2 SNEGSKA (reference sequence). The CDR3 totals 17 residues.

This clonotype showed up many times. The CDR3 nucleotides read TGTGCCAGCAGTCCCCCGACTAGCGGGAGGGGCAACATTCAGTACTTC. Translated, it gives CASSPPTSGRGNIQYF. The V gene is TRBV6-1, the J gene TRBJ2-4; 14 bases match TRBD2. This CDR3 has 16 amino acids. In germline, CDR1 is MNHNS, CDR2 SASEGT. The trim removed 5 bases at V and 7 bases at J, leaving 7 bases unmatched.

This chain joins TRBV7-6 and TRBJ1-5; D gene unclear. Germline V gives CDR1 SGHVS, CDR2 FNYEAQ. Between the trimmed V and J ends, which lost 6 bases and 1 base, there was a span of 10 bases. The CDR3 loop spans 14 amino acids. The CDR3 loop is CASSRGGSNQPQHF. As DNA, the CDR3 is TGTGCCAGCAGTCGGGGTGGGAGCAATCAGCCCCAGCATTTT.

A few counts support this clonotype. The chain is built from TRBV15 and TRBJ2-5, with 10 nucleotides matching TRBD2. The CDR3 is made up of 15 amino acids. Trimming took 5 bases from V and 4 from J; bases not matched to a gene: 7. CDR1 is LNHNV and CDR2 is YYDKDF in the germline V gene (reference sequence). DNA of the CDR3: TGTGCCACCAGCGGGAGCGGGAGGGTCGGAGAGACCCAGTACTTC. Translated, it gives CATSGSGRVGETQYF.

A few counts support this clonotype. The rearrangement links TRBV20-1 to TRBJ1-4; D unclear. This CDR3 contains 14 residues. V was trimmed by 7 bases and J by 0 bases, leaving 12 bases between them. The germline gives CDR1 DFQATT, CDR2 SNEGSKA (reference sequence). CDR3 in amino acids: CSVQTIATNEKLFF. Written as DNA, the CDR3 is TGCAGTGTACAGACGATTGCAACTAATGAAAAACTGTTTTTT.

This chain uses TRBV11-2 with TRBJ2-4; 12 bases agree with TRBD2. The CDR3 consists of 18 residues. CDR1 is SGHAT, CDR2 FQNNGV, per germline. V lost 1 base, J lost 4 bases, and 8 bases stayed unmatched. The CDR3 protein is CASSLGGLAGIDKNIQYF. The CDR3 DNA follows: TGTGCCAGCAGCTTAGGGGGACTAGCGGGTATAGATAAAAACATTCAGTACTTC. The whole variable domain, filled in from reference TRBV11-2 and TRBJ2-4, reads EAGVAQSPRYKIIEKRQSVAFWCNPISGHATLYWYQQILGQGPKLLIQFQNNGVVDDSQLPKDRFSAERLKGVDSTLKIQPAKLEDSAVYLCASSLGGLAGIDKNIQYFGAGTRLSVL.

This clonotype was detected a few times. The rearrangement links TRBV3-1 to TRBJ2-5; D is possibly TRBD1 (6 bases). Trimming took 0 bases from V and 2 from J, leaving 10 bases between them. This CDR3 contains 15 residues. The V gene's germline CDR1 is LGHDT and CDR2 YNNKEL (reference sequence). The CDR3: CASSQDPQGQETQYF. The CDR3 DNA follows: TGTGCCAGCAGCCAAGATCCACAGGGACAAGAGACCCAGTACTTC.

This clonotype was counted a few times. The genes are TRBV29-1 and TRBJ2-1; 7 positions match TRBD2. Germline V gene sequence: CDR1 SQVTM, CDR2 ANQGSEA. This CDR3 has 15 amino acids. V dropped 3 bases and J dropped 8; count of bases not matched to a gene: 13. Written as DNA, the CDR3 is TGCAGCGTTGATCCTGGCGGGAGTCGCCCCCATGAGCAGTTCTTC. Translation gives CSVDPGGSRPHEQFF.

The chain couples TRBV7-2 to TRBJ1-2; D is unresolved. Trimming removed 0 bases at V and 5 bases at J, with 7 bases between. Per germline, CDR1 SGHTA and CDR2 FQGNSA. This CDR3 spans 13 amino acids. The CDR3 bases are TGTGCCAGCAGCTTAGCTACACTTTATGGCTACACCTTC. Translation: CASSLATLYGYTF. The variable domain in full, completed from reference TRBV7-2 and TRBJ1-2, reads GAGVSQSPSNKVTEKGKDVELRCDPISGHTALYWYRQSLGQGLEFLIYFQGNSAPDKSGLPSDRFSAERTGGSVSTLTIQRTQQEDSAVYLCASSLATLYGYTFGSGTRLTVV.